This T cell receptor (beta chain) came from a study of identical twins. TCRdb reprocessed the 5' RACE reads with MiXCR, giving one entry per CDR3 protein. The sample includes a few hundred thousand distinct CDR3 sequences, more than 9.5% of them seen just once. Another study also made use of these data, one on yellow fever vaccine responses in identical twins.

The sequenced material came from memory (CD45RO+) T cells sorted from blood. The clonotype comes from a woman under 30 in good health.

CDR3 sequence: CASNLLRDNEQFF. As DNA, the CDR3 is TGTGCCAGCAACCTCCTCCGGGACAATGAGCAGTTCTTC. V usage is TRBV5-8 and J usage is TRBJ2-1; the D is unclear. With 6 bases removed from V and 5 bases from J, the gap between germline ends came to 12 bases. The CDR3 sequence is 13 residues long. Germline lookup yields CDR1 SGHTS and CDR2 YDEGEE.